These T cell receptor beta chains were read from a single sample in a study of patients and donors after allogeneic stem cell transplantation. TCRdb reanalysed the RT-PCR reads using MiXCR and keeps one entry per CDR3 protein. The sample holds roughly 880,000 distinct CDR3 sequences, roughly 18% seen once. The sample consisted of blood, either unsorted or a sorted T cell fraction (not recorded which). These receptors were taken from a human donor who was either an allogeneic HSCT recipient or a stem cell or donor lymphocyte infusion donor (not recorded which). It is not recorded whose cells these are; they may come from a transplant donor. Each CDR3 is given with its conserved first and last residue. Fields, in order: V gene, J gene, CDR3 protein.

v_call: TRBV4-2
j_call: TRBJ2-7
cdr3_aa: CASSHPEAYEQYF

v_call: TRBV9
j_call: TRBJ1-4
cdr3_aa: CASAAGTNEKLFF

v_call: TRBV6-1
j_call: TRBJ2-1
cdr3_aa: CASSRGTHYNEQFF

v_call: TRBV4-1
j_call: TRBJ1-4
cdr3_aa: CASSQEGVRQEKLFF

v_call: TRBV7-9
j_call: TRBJ1-1
cdr3_aa: CASSFRESNTEAFF

v_call: TRBV11-2
j_call: TRBJ2-2
cdr3_aa: CASSRLGRINTGELFF

v_call: TRBV6-2/TRBV6-3
j_call: TRBJ1-1
cdr3_aa: CASSRQGFMNTEAFF

v_call: TRBV10-3
j_call: TRBJ1-4
cdr3_aa: CAIGTRGVAEKLFF

v_call: TRBV12-3/TRBV12-4
j_call: TRBJ1-2
cdr3_aa: CASKRDRGLGYTF

v_call: TRBV5-5
j_call: TRBJ2-2
cdr3_aa: CASSTTGGNTGELFF

v_call: TRBV6-1
j_call: TRBJ2-7
cdr3_aa: CASSRAQGNEQYF

v_call: TRBV18
j_call: TRBJ2-1
cdr3_aa: CASSVRGSYEQFF

v_call: TRBV10-3
j_call: TRBJ1-5
cdr3_aa: CAISDNKFGQVSDQPQHF

v_call: TRBV11-3
j_call: TRBJ1-4
cdr3_aa: CASSAGRATNEKLFF

v_call: TRBV6-5
j_call: TRBJ2-7
cdr3_aa: CASSYQASGYYEQYF

v_call: TRBV28
j_call: TRBJ2-3
cdr3_aa: CASNGGGAVDTQYF

v_call: TRBV9
j_call: TRBJ2-3
cdr3_aa: CASSPGTSGGGDTQYF

v_call: TRBV7-2
j_call: TRBJ1-5
cdr3_aa: CASSRNRGDSNQPQHF

v_call: TRBV6-5
j_call: TRBJ2-7
cdr3_aa: CASSYSTGGGSYEQYF

v_call: TRBV24-1
j_call: TRBJ2-7
cdr3_aa: CATSGPVGTGRYEQYF

v_call: TRBV10-3
j_call: TRBJ2-3
cdr3_aa: CAISELGPTRTDTQYF

v_call: TRBV6-6
j_call: TRBJ1-1
cdr3_aa: CASSYDFNTEAFF

v_call: TRBV4-2
j_call: TRBJ2-1
cdr3_aa: CASSQVWDRGNNEQFF

v_call: TRBV20-1
j_call: TRBJ1-5
cdr3_aa: CSARTGTRGNQPQHF

v_call: TRBV21-1
j_call: TRBJ2-4
cdr3_aa: CASKSTGGLSIQYF

v_call: TRBV14
j_call: TRBJ1-6
cdr3_aa: CASSSTGTRSPLHF

v_call: TRBV29-1
j_call: TRBJ1-1
cdr3_aa: CSAQWQSNTEAFF

v_call: TRBV6-2/TRBV6-3
j_call: TRBJ2-4
cdr3_aa: CASSELDIQYF

v_call: TRBV7-8
j_call: TRBJ2-1
cdr3_aa: CASSLGTGGVNEQFF

v_call: TRBV9
j_call: TRBJ2-2
cdr3_aa: CASSVVAGAGELFF

v_call: TRBV5-1
j_call: TRBJ1-2
cdr3_aa: CASSPGTGNNGYTF

v_call: TRBV7-9
j_call: TRBJ1-5
cdr3_aa: CASSLEGVNNQPQHF

v_call: TRBV20-1
j_call: TRBJ2-7
cdr3_aa: CSAREGNSEQYF

v_call: TRBV5-5
j_call: TRBJ1-1
cdr3_aa: CASSLGPGFMNTEAFF

v_call: TRBV12-3/TRBV12-4
j_call: TRBJ1-4
cdr3_aa: CASSSFGGEKLFF

v_call: TRBV5-1
j_call: TRBJ2-6
cdr3_aa: CASSPTPTGLLSGANVLTF

v_call: TRBV7-2
j_call: TRBJ1-3
cdr3_aa: CASRIDRGGGNTIYF

v_call: TRBV12-3/TRBV12-4
j_call: TRBJ2-2
cdr3_aa: CASSFSRGELFF

v_call: TRBV5-1
j_call: TRBJ2-1
cdr3_aa: CASSFLAGGLNEQFF

v_call: TRBV11-2
j_call: TRBJ2-1
cdr3_aa: CASSLTGRGTYNEQFF

v_call: TRBV29-1
j_call: TRBJ1-1
cdr3_aa: CSVAPRATEAFF

v_call: TRBV30
j_call: TRBJ1-1
cdr3_aa: CAWSVEVNTEAFF

v_call: TRBV20-1
j_call: TRBJ1-1
cdr3_aa: CSARDLKETEAFF

v_call: TRBV5-1
j_call: TRBJ1-2
cdr3_aa: CASSLWETGAGGYTF

v_call: TRBV5-1
j_call: TRBJ2-5
cdr3_aa: CASSLMALQETQYF

v_call: TRBV21-1
j_call: TRBJ2-7
cdr3_aa: CAPYRGQYEQYF

v_call: TRBV12-3/TRBV12-4
j_call: TRBJ2-3
cdr3_aa: CASSSGRGKTDTQYF

v_call: TRBV12-3/TRBV12-4
j_call: TRBJ1-3
cdr3_aa: CASSRTSSGNTIYF

v_call: TRBV20-1
j_call: TRBJ1-5
cdr3_aa: CSGSGDNQPQHF

v_call: TRBV20-1
j_call: TRBJ2-7
cdr3_aa: CSATGLLSSYEQYF

v_call: TRBV7-9
j_call: TRBJ2-6
cdr3_aa: CAGGQITGANVLTF

v_call: TRBV20-1
j_call: TRBJ2-5
cdr3_aa: CSAGTLGESQETQYF

v_call: TRBV19
j_call: TRBJ2-7
cdr3_aa: CASSIAPGRALREQYF

v_call: TRBV20-1
j_call: TRBJ2-7
cdr3_aa: CSARDRLAAYEQYF

v_call: TRBV30
j_call: TRBJ2-3
cdr3_aa: CAWTAGSTQYF

v_call: TRBV27
j_call: TRBJ1-1
cdr3_aa: CASSPRRAGTEAFF

v_call: TRBV7-9
j_call: TRBJ2-5
cdr3_aa: CASSRTSGRQETQYF

v_call: TRBV12-3/TRBV12-4
j_call: TRBJ2-5
cdr3_aa: CASSGRLEGKETQYF

v_call: TRBV6-5
j_call: TRBJ2-3
cdr3_aa: CASSYLGTDTQYF

v_call: TRBV3-1
j_call: TRBJ2-2
cdr3_aa: CASSQERTSFTGELFF